This TCR beta chain was recovered during a study of T cell responses to AZD1222 COVID-19 vaccine. General study findings and limits: When two AZD1222 doses had been given, Spike-specific TCR breadth and depth rose. Close to half of spike-specific TCRs reportedly recognize unmutated variant regions. Only six people who got AZD1222 tested seropositive at baseline.

V shed 2 bases and J 2 bases; nucleotides not matched to a gene: 8. The germline CDR1 and CDR2 sequences are SGHDN and FVKESK. The length of the CDR3 is 17 residues. Sequencing used immunoSEQ multiplex PCR; TCRdb keeps in-frame clones, though not all of them. The table shows 140,000 to 150,000 clones, with approximately 83% occurring only once. Comment on this clone: Its target is unknown.

The rearrangement uses TRBV14 and TRBJ2-5; 10 nucleotides align to TRBD2. This sequence was found in an adult in good health. The sequencing here drew on peripheral blood, taken on day 0 of AZD1222 vaccination. The CDR3 nucleotides read TGTGCCAGCAGCCAACTTAGAGGACTAGCGGAACAAGAGACCCAGTACTTC. Residues: CASSQLRGLAEQETQYF.